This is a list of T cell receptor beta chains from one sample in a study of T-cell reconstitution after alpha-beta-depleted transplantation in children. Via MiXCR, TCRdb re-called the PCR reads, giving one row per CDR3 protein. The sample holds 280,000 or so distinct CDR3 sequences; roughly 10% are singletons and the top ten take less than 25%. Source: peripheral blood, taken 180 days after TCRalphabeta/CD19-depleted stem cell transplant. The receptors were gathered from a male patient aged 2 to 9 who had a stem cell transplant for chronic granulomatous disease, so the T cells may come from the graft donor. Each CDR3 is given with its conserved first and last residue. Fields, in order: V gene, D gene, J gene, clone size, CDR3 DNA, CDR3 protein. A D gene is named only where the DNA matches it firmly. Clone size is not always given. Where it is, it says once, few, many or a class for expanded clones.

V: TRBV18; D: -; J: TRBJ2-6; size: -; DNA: TGTGCCAGCTCACAGGATTCCTATGACTCTGGGGCCAACGTCCTGACTTTC; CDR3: CASSQDSYDSGANVLTF
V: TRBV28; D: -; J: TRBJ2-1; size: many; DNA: TGTGCCACCCACCATCGCGCTACGCGGTTCTTC; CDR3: CATHHRATRFF
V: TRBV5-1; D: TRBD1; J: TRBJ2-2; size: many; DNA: TGCGCCAGCAGCTCGGGACAGCAGAGCAACACCGGGGAGCTGTTTTTT; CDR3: CASSSGQQSNTGELFF
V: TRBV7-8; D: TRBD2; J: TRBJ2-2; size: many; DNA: TGTGCCAGCAGCTTTACCTGGGGTAGCGGGGGAACCGGGGAGCTGTTTTTT; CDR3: CASSFTWGSGGTGELFF
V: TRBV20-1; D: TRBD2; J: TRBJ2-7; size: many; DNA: TGCAGTGCTAGAGCTCCTAGCGGATACCCCTACGAGCAGTACTTC; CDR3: CSARAPSGYPYEQYF
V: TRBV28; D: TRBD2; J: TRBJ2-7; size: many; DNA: TGTGCCAGCAGTTTGGGACTAGCGAAATACGAGCAGTACTTC; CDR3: CASSLGLAKYEQYF
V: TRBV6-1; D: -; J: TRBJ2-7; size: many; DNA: TGTGCCAGTGCTTCCGGTAGTAGTTCCTACGAGCAGTACTTC; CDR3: CASASGSSSYEQYF
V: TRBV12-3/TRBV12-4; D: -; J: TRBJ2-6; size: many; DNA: TGTGCCAGCAGTTTAGGAGGCGGCTCTGGGGCCAACGTCCTGACTTTC; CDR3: CASSLGGGSGANVLTF
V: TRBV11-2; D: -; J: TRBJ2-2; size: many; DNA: TGTGCCAGCAGCTTAGCGGCAGGAGCTACCGGGGAGCTGTTTTTT; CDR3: CASSLAAGATGELFF
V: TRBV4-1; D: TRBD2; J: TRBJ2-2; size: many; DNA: TGCGCCAGCAGCCAAGCGCCCGGACTAGCGGGAGTTGACACCGGGGAGCTGTTTTTT; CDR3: CASSQAPGLAGVDTGELFF
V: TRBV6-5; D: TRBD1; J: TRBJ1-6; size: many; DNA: TGTGCCAGCAGTTACGGGACAGGGGAACAGTCCTATAATTCACCCCTCCACTTT; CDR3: CASSYGTGEQSYNSPLHF
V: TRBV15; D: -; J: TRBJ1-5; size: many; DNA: TGTGCCACCAGCAGAGATTTGCGAGGGAACAATCAGCCCCAGCATTTT; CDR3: CATSRDLRGNNQPQHF
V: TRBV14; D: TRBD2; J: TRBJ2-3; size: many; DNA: TGTGCCAGCAGCCAAGGTTCACTAGCGGGAGTCACAGATACGCAGTATTTT; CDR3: CASSQGSLAGVTDTQYF
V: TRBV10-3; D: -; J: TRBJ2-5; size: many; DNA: TGTGCCATCAGTGCGGGAAGGGAGACCCAGTACTTC; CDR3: CAISAGRETQYF
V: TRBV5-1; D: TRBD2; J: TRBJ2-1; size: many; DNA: TGCGCCAGCAGCTTGACTAGCGGGATATTCAATGAGCAGTTCTTC; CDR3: CASSLTSGIFNEQFF
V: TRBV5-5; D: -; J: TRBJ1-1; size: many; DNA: TGTGCCAGCAGTTTGGACAGGAACACTGAAGCTTTCTTT; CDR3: CASSLDRNTEAFF
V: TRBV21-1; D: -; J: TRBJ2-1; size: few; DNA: TGTGCCAGCAGCAAAACAAGAGGCTTTTACAATGAGCAGTTCTTC; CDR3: CASSKTRGFYNEQFF
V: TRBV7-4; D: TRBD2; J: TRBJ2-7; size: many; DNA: TGTGCCAGCAGCCCTGGGCAGGGTCCGGGACTAGCGGGGTCCTACGAGCAGTACTTC; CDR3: CASSPGQGPGLAGSYEQYF
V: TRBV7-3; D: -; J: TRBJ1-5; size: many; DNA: TGTGCCAGCAGCTTAACGTCGGACAGCAATCAGCCCCAGCATTTT; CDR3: CASSLTSDSNQPQHF
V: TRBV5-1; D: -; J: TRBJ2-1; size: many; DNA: TGCGCCAGCAGCAGCCAACCAGCCAATGAGCAGTTCTTC; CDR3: CASSSQPANEQFF
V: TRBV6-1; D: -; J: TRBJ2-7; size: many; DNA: TGTGCCAGCAGTGAAGAGACTAACCTCTACGAGCAGTACTTC; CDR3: CASSEETNLYEQYF
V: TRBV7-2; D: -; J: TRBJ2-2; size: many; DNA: TGTGCCAGCAGCCCGCCCCGCGCCGGGGAGCTGTTTTTT; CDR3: CASSPPRAGELFF
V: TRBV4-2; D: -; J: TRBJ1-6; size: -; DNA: TGTGCCAGCAGCCAAGATTTGGATTCACCCCTCCACTTT; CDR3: CASSQDLDSPLHF
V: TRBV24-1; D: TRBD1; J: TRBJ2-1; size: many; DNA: TGTGCCACCAGTGGTAGCTCTCTTTGGACAGGGGGGGGAGATGAGCAGTTCTTC; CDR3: CATSGSSLWTGGGDEQFF
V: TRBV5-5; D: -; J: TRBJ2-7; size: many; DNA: TGTGCCAGCAGCTTAGTACAGATCAGCTACGAGCAGTACTTC; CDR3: CASSLVQISYEQYF
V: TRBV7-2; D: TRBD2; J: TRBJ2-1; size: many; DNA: TGTGCCAGCAGCCCTCGCTCTAAACTAGCGGGAGAAGGGAACTCCTACAATGAGCAGTTCTTC; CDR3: CASSPRSKLAGEGNSYNEQFF
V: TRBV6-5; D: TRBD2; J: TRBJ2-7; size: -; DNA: TGTGCCAGCAGTTATTATCGGGCTAGCGGGAGTGGGGAGCAGTACTTC; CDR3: CASSYYRASGSGEQYF
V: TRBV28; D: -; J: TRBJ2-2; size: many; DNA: TGTGCCAGCAGTTCTACCGGGCTTCACACCGGGGAGCTGTTTTTT; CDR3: CASSSTGLHTGELFF